Shown below are 18 T cell receptor beta chains from a single sample sequenced in a study of CXCR3-negative and CXCR3-positive naive CD8 T cells. The libraries of TRB cDNA were prepared using 5' RACE with UMI labels. Each CDR3 protein gets one entry in TCRdb, which reprocessed the 5' RACE reads and gives no DNA. Listed are approximately 88,000 distinct CDR3 sequences; 1.7% falls within the top ten. Sequences were obtained from naive CXCR3- CD8+ T cells from blood. Subset reported: CD45RO-CCR7+CD27+CD95- naive CD8+ T cells lacking CXCR3 (TNR3-). These TCRs come from a human donor in good health. Some clones in this sample may be carry-over from other donors' samples.

The gene calls are TRBV30 and TRBJ2-7. Germline values: CDR1 GTSNPN, CDR2 SVGIG (reference sequence). The CDR3 runs 12 residues. The CDR3 region is CAWRKSNYEQYF. Full variable domain (outside the CDR3, taken from reference TRBV30 and TRBJ2-7): SQTIHQWPATLVQPVGSPLSLECTVEGTSNPNLYWYRQAAGRGLQLLFYSVGIGQISSEVPQNLSASRPQDRQFILSSKKLLLSDSGFYLCAWRKSNYEQYFGPGTRLTVT.

J is TRBJ1-5 and V is TRBV12-3 or TRBV12-4; with no DNA, the TCRdb D assignment of TRBD1 cannot be verified. The CDR3 has 13 residues. The CDR3 spells CASNTGTVEPQHF.

The chain links TRBV29-1 to TRBJ1-1. In germline, CDR1 is SQVTM, CDR2 ANQGSEA. The CDR3 loop spans 14 amino acids. CDR3 residues: CSVWGPGGNVEAFF. Together with reference TRBV29-1 and TRBJ1-1, the CDR3 gives the full variable domain: SAVISQKPSRDICQRGTSLTIQCQVDSQVTMMFWYRQQPGQSLTLIATANQGSEATYESGFVIDKFPISRPNLTFSTLTVSNMSPEDSSIYLCSVWGPGGNVEAFFGQGTRLTVV.

V and J are TRBV15 and TRBJ1-2. The CDR3 is 16 amino acids. CDR1 LNHNV and CDR2 YYDKDF come from the germline V gene (reference sequence). CDR3 residues: CATSRDQGRRYYGYTF.

The J gene is TRBJ2-3, the V gene TRBV9; TCRdb indicates TRBD1, and absent DNA this call remains unverified. This CDR3 spans 15 amino acids. The germline V gene has CDR1 SGDLS and CDR2 YYNGEE. The CDR3 protein is CASSVAGALGDTQYF.

This chain joins TRBV20-1 and TRBJ2-2. Germline values: CDR1 DFQATT, CDR2 SNEGSKA (reference sequence). The length of the CDR3 is 14 residues. The chain's CDR3 is CSATDRANTGELFF.

The chain joins TRBV6-5 to TRBJ2-7; TCRdb's assignment of TRBD2 cannot be checked, as there is no DNA. This CDR3 contains 15 residues. The germline V gene has CDR1 MNHEY and CDR2 SVGAGI. The CDR3: CASSYSGTSGVEEYF.

The chain is built from TRBV7-9 and TRBJ1-1. The germline CDR1 and CDR2 sequences are SEHNR and FQNEAQ (reference sequence). CDR3 size: 12 residues. This chain's CDR3 is CASTRENTEAFF.

V gene TRBV7-6 combines with J gene TRBJ2-2; the TRBD1 assignment by TCRdb is unverifiable without DNA. The germline V gene encodes CDR1 SGHVS and CDR2 FNYEAQ. The CDR3 consists of 14 residues. The CDR3 spells CASSPRGNTGELFF.

V and J are TRBV29-1 and TRBJ2-1; TCRdb's assignment of TRBD2 cannot be checked, as there is no DNA. Germline V gene lookup returns CDR1 SQVTM and CDR2 ANQGSEA. The CDR3 contains 13 residues. The CDR3 region is CSEEGTTNNEQFF.

The chain carries TRBV7-8 and TRBJ1-5. Germline V gene sequence: CDR1 SGHVS, CDR2 FQNEAQ. The CDR3 sequence is 14 residues long. CDR3: CASSTLDSNQPQHF.

J is TRBJ1-2 and V is TRBV4-1. Germline values: CDR1 MGHRA, CDR2 YSYEKL. This CDR3 contains 13 residues. The CDR3 spells CASSQDPRSGYTF.

The rearrangement joins TRBV7-9 to TRBJ2-3. CDR1 and CDR2 from the germline V gene are SEHNR and FQNEAQ (reference sequence). CDR3 length: 13 residues. CDR3 residues: CASSPIPTDTQYF.

The chain couples TRBV7-6 to TRBJ2-5; the TCRdb D gene call, TRBD1, has no DNA to confirm it. This CDR3 comprises 13 residues. Germline CDR1 SGHVS, CDR2 FNYEAQ. CDR3 in amino acids: CASSLRGAETQYF. The full variable domain, in which reference TRBV7-6 and TRBJ2-5 provide the parts outside the CDR3, is GAGVSQSPRYKVTKRGQDVALRCDPISGHVSLYWYRQALGQGPEFLTYFNYEAQQDKSGLPNDRFSAERPEGSISTLTIQRTEQRDSAMYRCASSLRGAETQYFGPGTRLLVL.

V is TRBV19 and J is TRBJ1-2; TCRdb returns TRBD1, unconfirmable since there is no DNA. The V gene's germline CDR1 is LNHDA and CDR2 SQIVND (reference sequence). The CDR3 runs to 13 residues. The chain's CDR3 is CAGKRQGDHGYTF.

The rearrangement joins TRBV29-1 to TRBJ2-3; lacking DNA, the TRBD1 call made by TCRdb goes unchecked. The CDR3 is made up of 14 amino acids. Germline CDR1 reads SQVTM; CDR2 reads ANQGSEA. The CDR3 here is CSVTGTTSTDTQYF.

The rearrangement uses TRBV7-3 and TRBJ2-7; TCRdb's D call, TRBD1, is unchecked because there is no DNA. Germline V CDR1 and CDR2: SGHTA, FQGTGA. The CDR3 runs to 14 residues. The CDR3 sequence is CASRQYGGAYEQNF.

The genes are TRBV29-1 and TRBJ2-3; TCRdb outputs TRBD1, but without DNA this stays unchecked. Germline V lookup: CDR1 SQVTM, CDR2 ANQGSEA. The CDR3 sequence is 14 residues long. CDR3 sequence reads: CSVEGGVDTDTQYF.